The 15 T cell receptor beta chains reported below all come from one sample, sequenced in a study of T cells in Graves' hyperthyroidism and ophthalmopathy. The CDR3 regions of TCR beta were amplified from RNA transcripts. HTBI primers were employed in a first-round RT-PCR of the TCR CDR3. MiXCR, run by TCRdb on the multiplex PCR reads, gives a single entry per CDR3 protein. The sample consists of hundreds of thousands of distinct CDR3 sequences, approximately 24% of them appearing once. Material for sequencing was blood. The receptors stem from a woman aged 30 to 39 with Graves' ophthalmopathy.

Ten or more counts support this clonotype. This sequence joins TRBV20-1 and TRBJ2-2; D is possibly TRBD2 (7 bases). CDR1 and CDR2 from the germline V gene are DFQATT and SNEGSKA (reference sequence). This CDR3 has 15 residues. V gave up 6 bases and J gave up 1 base, with 15 bases separating them. CDR3 nucleotide sequence: TGCAGTGCACCACCGGGGGGCTTGAACACCGGGGAGCTGTTTTTT. Translation gives CSAPPGGLNTGELFF.

This clonotype was recorded at least ten times. The V call is TRBV12-3 or TRBV12-4, the J call TRBJ1-1; maybe TRBD1 (5 bases). V was trimmed by 6 bases and J by 0 bases, leaving 11 bases between them. This CDR3 comprises 14 residues. The CDR3 spells CASSNRPLNTEAFF. CDR3 nucleotides: TGTGCCAGCAGCAACAGGCCCTTGAACACTGAAGCTTTCTTT.

The table lists this clonotype with many counts. The rearrangement uses TRBV27 and TRBJ1-5; D is ambiguous. The CDR3 length is 14 residues. CDR1 is MNHEY and CDR2 is SMNVEV in the germline V gene (reference sequence). Trimming left V 5 bases short and J 4 bases short, with 12 bases between. CDR3: CASSGGSKNQPQHF. The DNA of the CDR3 is TGTGCCAGCAGTGGTGGAAGCAAAAATCAGCCCCAGCATTTT.

This clonotype appeared many times. The rearrangement links TRBV6-5 to TRBJ1-5; D is possibly TRBD1 (5 bases). The CDR3 consists of 14 residues. Trimming cost V 0 bases and J 8 bases, with 11 bases left between them. CDR1 is MNHEY, CDR2 SVGAGI, per germline. The CDR3 DNA reads as TGTGCCAGCAGTTACTCAGGGTGGACAAAGCCCCAGCATTTT. Translation: CASSYSGWTKPQHF.

This clonotype was detected many times. The CDR3 coding sequence is TGTGCCAGTAGACCTGACGGGTATAGCAATCAGCCCCAGCATTTT. Translation: CASRPDGYSNQPQHF. The J gene is TRBJ1-5, the V gene TRBV19; no definite D call. Germline V gene lookup returns CDR1 LNHDA and CDR2 SQIVND (reference sequence). Trimming stripped 6 bases from V and 0 bases from J, with 12 bases between. The CDR3 is 15 residues long.

The genes are TRBV28 and TRBJ2-5, with no clear D. This CDR3 has 14 amino acids. CDR1 and CDR2 (germline): MDHEN, SYDVKM. Trimming took 6 bases from V and 1 from J, leaving 12 bases between them. CDR3 residues: CASSSPGTQETQYF. DNA of the CDR3: TGTGCCAGCAGCTCCCCCGGCACCCAAGAGACCCAGTACTTC. Drawing the rest from reference TRBV28 and TRBJ2-5, the complete variable domain is DVKVTQSSRYLVKRTGEKVFLECVQDMDHENMFWYRQDPGLGLRLIYFSYDVKMKEKGDIPEGYSVSREKKERFSLILESASTNQTSMYLCASSSPGTQETQYFGPGTRLLVL.

This clonotype was counted many times. V is TRBV20-1 and J is TRBJ1-2; a possible D gene is TRBD1 (6 bases). V was trimmed by 6 bases and J by 7 bases, leaving 18 bases between them. CDR1 and CDR2 (germline): DFQATT, SNEGSKA (reference sequence). The CDR3 is made up of 13 amino acids. The CDR3, as DNA: TGCAGTGCACGGACAGTTCAGGCGAGTGGCTACACCTTC. It is translated as CSARTVQASGYTF.

The chain links TRBV12-3 or TRBV12-4 to TRBJ1-5; 10 bases agree with TRBD1. There are 14 residues in the CDR3. V was clipped by 7 bases and J by 7 bases; unmatched bases: 7. In nucleotides, the CDR3 is TGTGCCAGCACCGGGACAGGGGAACCCCAGCCCCAGCATTTT. Its protein product is CASTGTGEPQPQHF.

This clonotype was recorded at least ten times. The V and J genes are TRBV28 and TRBJ1-5, with TRBD1 as a possible D gene (5 bases). The CDR3 totals 14 residues. Germline V lookup: CDR1 MDHEN, CDR2 SYDVKM. V gave up 4 bases and J gave up 1 base, with 8 bases separating them. CDR3 region: CASSWGLSNQPQHF. The CDR3 DNA is TGTGCCAGCAGTTGGGGACTCAGCAATCAGCCCCAGCATTTT.

The sample holds many counts of this clonotype. V usage is TRBV27 and J usage is TRBJ1-2; D unresolved. V lost 6 bases and J 0 bases, leaving 8 bases between the germline ends. CDR3 length equals 13 residues. The V gene's germline CDR1 is MNHEY and CDR2 SMNVEV (reference sequence). The CDR3 loop is CASSFHSNYGYTF. CDR3 in DNA: TGTGCCAGCAGCTTTCACTCTAACTATGGCTACACCTTC.

This clonotype has a count of ten or more. Sequence at one end of the junction differs from germline and may be a read error. V usage is TRBV12-3 or TRBV12-4 and J usage is TRBJ1-2; 8 bases are a match to TRBD1. The CDR3 spans 14 residues. CDR3 loop: CTSTGQGPWGGYTF. The CDR3 coding sequence is TGTACCAGCACCGGACAGGGCCCTTGGGGTGGCTACACCTTC.

In its sample, this clonotype was seen a few times. The V gene is TRBV5-4, the J gene TRBJ2-3; D gene ambiguous. Trimming took off 5 bases at V and 3 bases at J, with 13 bases between the two ends. The CDR3 has 14 residues. Per the germline V gene, CDR1 is SGHNT and CDR2 is YYREEE (reference sequence). CDR3 nucleotides: TGTGCCAGCAGACCCAAACCAGAGACAGATACGCAGTATTTT. Protein product: CASRPKPETDTQYF. Complete variable domain (other parts from reference TRBV5-4 and TRBJ2-3): ETGVTQSPTHLIKTRGQQVTLRCSSQSGHNTVSWYQQALGQGPQFIFQYYREEENGRGNFPPRFSGLQFPNYSSELNVNALELDDSALYLCASRPKPETDTQYFGPGTRLTVL.

The rearrangement uses TRBV20-1 and TRBJ1-2; TRBD1 is a possible D gene (5 bases). The CDR3 is made up of 14 amino acids. The germline V gene has CDR1 DFQATT and CDR2 SNEGSKA (reference sequence). The V end was cut by 3 bases, the J end by 12 bases, with 23 bases between. CDR3 nucleotides: TGCAGTGCTAGGTTGTCGGCAGGGAAACAAGCTAACACCTTC. It translates to CSARLSAGKQANTF.

This clonotype was counted at least ten times. The genes are TRBV7-9 and TRBJ1-2; 9 bases line up with TRBD1. CDR3 length equals 15 residues. Germline V gene data show CDR1 as SEHNR and CDR2 as FQNEAQ (reference sequence). Germline trimming cut 3 bases from V and 2 bases from J; bases unmatched to any gene: 4. The CDR3 DNA sequence: TGTGCCAGCAGCTTCCCCGACAGGGGGAACTATGGCTACACCTTC. Translated: CASSFPDRGNYGYTF. Full variable domain (remainder filled in from reference TRBV7-9 and TRBJ1-2): DTGVSQNPRHKITKRGQNVTFRCDPISEHNRLYWYRQTLGQGPEFLTYFQNEAQLEKSRLLSDRFSAERPKGSFSTLEIQRTEQGDSAMYLCASSFPDRGNYGYTFGSGTRLTVV.

This clonotype has only one observation. The chain joins TRBV6-1 to TRBJ1-1, with 9 bases aligning to TRBD1. The trim removed 8 bases at V and 4 bases at J, leaving 8 bases unmatched. The CDR3 sequence is 14 residues long. Germline V CDR1 and CDR2: MNHNS, SASEGT. In DNA, the CDR3 is TGTGCCAGCGCGGAAGACAGGGGGGTCACTGAAGCTTTCTTT. Translating gives CASAEDRGVTEAFF.